The present entry profiles one T cell receptor (beta chain) with its context. Sequenced by immunoSEQ multiplex PCR; TCRdb stores in-frame clones only, minus some. The table records 73,000 or so clones, approximately 89% of them present only once. The V end lost 6 bases, the J end lost 0 bases, and 12 bases lay between the germline ends. Germline V gene sequence: CDR1 MNHEY, CDR2 SVGAGI. The CDR3 loop spans 14 amino acids. This entry comes from a study of OX40 agonist ivuxolimab in advanced cancers. The sample here was CD4+ or CD8+ T cells sorted from blood, taken in a trial of the OX40 agonist ivuxolimab. The receptor was derived from an adult with an advanced solid tumor such as melanoma, head and neck, liver or kidney cancer. This chain joins TRBV6-5 and TRBJ2-7; D unclear. CDR3 in amino acids: CASSSTFSSYEQYF. The CDR3 nucleotides read TGTGCCAGCAGCTCTACATTTTCCTCCTACGAGCAGTACTTC.